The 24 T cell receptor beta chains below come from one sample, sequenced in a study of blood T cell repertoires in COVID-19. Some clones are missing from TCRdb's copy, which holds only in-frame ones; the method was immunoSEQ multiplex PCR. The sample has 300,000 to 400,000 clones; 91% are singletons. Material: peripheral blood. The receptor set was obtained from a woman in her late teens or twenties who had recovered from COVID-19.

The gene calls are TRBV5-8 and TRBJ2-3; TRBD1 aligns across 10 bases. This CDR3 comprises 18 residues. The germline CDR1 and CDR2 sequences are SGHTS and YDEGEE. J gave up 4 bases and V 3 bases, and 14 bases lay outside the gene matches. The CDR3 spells CASSSAGTGASGADTQYF. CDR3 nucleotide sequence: TGTGCCAGCAGCTCGGCTGGGACAGGGGCCTCCGGTGCAGATACGCAGTATTTT.

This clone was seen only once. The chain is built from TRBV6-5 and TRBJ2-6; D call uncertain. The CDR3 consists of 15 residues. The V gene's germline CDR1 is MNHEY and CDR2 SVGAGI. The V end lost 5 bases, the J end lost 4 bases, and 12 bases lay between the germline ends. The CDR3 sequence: CASSLSPKGANVLTF. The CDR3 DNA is TGTGCCAGCAGTCTAAGCCCAAAGGGGGCCAACGTCCTGACTTTC.

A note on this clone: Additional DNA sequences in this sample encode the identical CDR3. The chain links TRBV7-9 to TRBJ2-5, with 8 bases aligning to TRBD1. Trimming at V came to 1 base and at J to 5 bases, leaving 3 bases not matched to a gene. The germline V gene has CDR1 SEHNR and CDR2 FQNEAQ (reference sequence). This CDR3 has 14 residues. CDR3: CASSLDRDRETQYF. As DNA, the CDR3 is TGTGCCAGCAGCTTAGATCGGGACAGGGAGACCCAGTACTTC.

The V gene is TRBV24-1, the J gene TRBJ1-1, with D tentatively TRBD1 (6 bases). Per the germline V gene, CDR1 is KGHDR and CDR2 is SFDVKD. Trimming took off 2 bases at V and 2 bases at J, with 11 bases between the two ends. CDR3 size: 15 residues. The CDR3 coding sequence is TGTGCCACCAGTGATTCGACAGGCCTTAACACTGAAGCTTTCTTT. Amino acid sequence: CATSDSTGLNTEAFF.

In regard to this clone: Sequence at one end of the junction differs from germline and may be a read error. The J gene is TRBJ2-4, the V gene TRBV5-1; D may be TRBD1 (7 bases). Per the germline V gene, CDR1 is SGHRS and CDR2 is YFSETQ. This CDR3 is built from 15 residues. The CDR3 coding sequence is TGCGCCAGCAGCTTGTTAGAGGGGGCGCAGGGACTCCCGGTCTTC. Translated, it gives CASSLLEGAQGLPVF.

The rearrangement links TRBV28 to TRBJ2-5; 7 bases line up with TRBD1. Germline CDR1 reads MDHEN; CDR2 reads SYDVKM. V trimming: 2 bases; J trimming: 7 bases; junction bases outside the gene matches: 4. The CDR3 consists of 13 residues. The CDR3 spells CASSLTGEGTQYF. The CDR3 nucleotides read TGTGCCAGCAGTTTAACAGGGGAAGGGACCCAGTACTTC.

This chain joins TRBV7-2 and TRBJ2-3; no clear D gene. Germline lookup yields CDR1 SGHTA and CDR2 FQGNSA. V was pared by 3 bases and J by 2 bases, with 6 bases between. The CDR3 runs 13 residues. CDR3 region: CASSFSFTDTQYF. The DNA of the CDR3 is TGTGCCAGCAGCTTTAGCTTCACAGATACGCAGTATTTT.

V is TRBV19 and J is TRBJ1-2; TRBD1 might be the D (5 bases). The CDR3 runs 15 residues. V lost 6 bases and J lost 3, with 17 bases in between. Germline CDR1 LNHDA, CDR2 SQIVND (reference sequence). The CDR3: CASSQGALRYYGYTF. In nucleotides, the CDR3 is TGTGCCAGTAGCCAAGGGGCGTTACGTTACTATGGCTACACCTTC.

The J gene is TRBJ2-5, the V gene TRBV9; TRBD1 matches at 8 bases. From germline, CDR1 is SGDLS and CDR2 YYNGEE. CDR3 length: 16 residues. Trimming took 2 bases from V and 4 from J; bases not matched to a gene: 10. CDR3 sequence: CASSVRTGTFGETQYF. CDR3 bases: TGTGCCAGCAGCGTTCGGACAGGGACGTTCGGAGAGACCCAGTACTTC.

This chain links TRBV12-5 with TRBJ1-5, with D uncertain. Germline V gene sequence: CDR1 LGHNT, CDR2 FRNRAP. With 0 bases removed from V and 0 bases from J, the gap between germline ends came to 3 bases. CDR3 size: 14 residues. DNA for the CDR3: TGTGCTAGTGGTTTGGTTAATAGCAATCAGCCCCAGCATTTT. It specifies CASGLVNSNQPQHF.

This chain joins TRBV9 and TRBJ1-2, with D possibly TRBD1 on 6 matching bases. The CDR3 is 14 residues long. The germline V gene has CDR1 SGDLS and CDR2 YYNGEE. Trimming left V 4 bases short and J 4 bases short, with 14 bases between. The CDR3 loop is CASSPTTGLYGYTF. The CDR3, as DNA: TGTGCCAGCAGCCCTACCACAGGGCTCTATGGCTACACCTTC.

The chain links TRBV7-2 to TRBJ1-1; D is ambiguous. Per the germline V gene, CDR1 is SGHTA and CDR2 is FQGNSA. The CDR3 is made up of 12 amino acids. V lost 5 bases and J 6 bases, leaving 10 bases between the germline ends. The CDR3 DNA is TGTGCCAGCAGCCTGAACGAGGCTGAAGCTTTCTTT. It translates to CASSLNEAEAFF.

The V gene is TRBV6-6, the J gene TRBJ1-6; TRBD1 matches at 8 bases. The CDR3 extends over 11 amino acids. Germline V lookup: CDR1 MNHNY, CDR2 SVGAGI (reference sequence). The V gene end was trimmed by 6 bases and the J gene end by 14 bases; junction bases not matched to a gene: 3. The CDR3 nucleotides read TGTGCCAGCAGCCCGGACAGGGCCCTCCACTTT. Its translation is CASSPDRALHF.

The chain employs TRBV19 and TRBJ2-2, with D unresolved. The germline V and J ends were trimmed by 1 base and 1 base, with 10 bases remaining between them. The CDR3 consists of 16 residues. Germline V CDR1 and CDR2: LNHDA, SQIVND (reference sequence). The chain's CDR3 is CASSIVASWNTGELFF. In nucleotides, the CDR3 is TGTGCCAGTAGTATAGTTGCTAGTTGGAACACCGGGGAGCTGTTTTTT.

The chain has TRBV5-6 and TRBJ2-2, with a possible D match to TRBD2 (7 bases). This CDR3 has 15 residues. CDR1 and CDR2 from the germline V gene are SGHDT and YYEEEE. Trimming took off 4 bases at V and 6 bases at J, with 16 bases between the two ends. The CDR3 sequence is CASSPLGGDPGELFF. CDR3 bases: TGTGCCAGCAGCCCCCTAGGGGGGGACCCCGGGGAGCTGTTTTTT.

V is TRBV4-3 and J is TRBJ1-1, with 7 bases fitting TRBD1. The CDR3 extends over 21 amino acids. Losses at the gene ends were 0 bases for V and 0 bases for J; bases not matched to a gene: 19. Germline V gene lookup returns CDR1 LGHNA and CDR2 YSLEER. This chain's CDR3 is CASSQDRGQGGASLMNTEAFF. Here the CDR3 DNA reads TGCGCCAGCAGCCAAGATCGGGGTCAGGGGGGCGCGAGTCTAATGAACACTGAAGCTTTCTTT.

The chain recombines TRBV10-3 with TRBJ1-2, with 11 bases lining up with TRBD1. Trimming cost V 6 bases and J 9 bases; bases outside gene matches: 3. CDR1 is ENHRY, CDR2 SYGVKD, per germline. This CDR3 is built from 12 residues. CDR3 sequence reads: CAIRGTGGSYTF. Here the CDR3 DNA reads TGTGCCATCAGGGGGACAGGGGGAAGCTACACCTTC.

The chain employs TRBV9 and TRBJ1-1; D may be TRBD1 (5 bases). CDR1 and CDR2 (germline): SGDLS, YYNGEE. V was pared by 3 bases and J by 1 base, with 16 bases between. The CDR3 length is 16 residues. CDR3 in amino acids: CASSERWGGENTEAFF. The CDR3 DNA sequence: TGTGCCAGCAGCGAACGGTGGGGGGGAGAGAACACTGAAGCTTTCTTT.

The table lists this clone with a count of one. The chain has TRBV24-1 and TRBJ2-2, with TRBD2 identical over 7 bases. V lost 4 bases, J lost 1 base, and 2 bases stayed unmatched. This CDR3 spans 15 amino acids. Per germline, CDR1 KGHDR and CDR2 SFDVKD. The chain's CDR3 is CATSEPSGNTGELFF. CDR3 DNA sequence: TGTGCCACCAGTGAGCCTAGCGGGAACACCGGGGAGCTGTTTTTT.

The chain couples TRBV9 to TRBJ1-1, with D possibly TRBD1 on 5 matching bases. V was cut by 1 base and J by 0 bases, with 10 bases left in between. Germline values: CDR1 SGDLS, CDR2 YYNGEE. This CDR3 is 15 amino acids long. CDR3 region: CASSVTPGLNTEAFF. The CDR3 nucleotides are TGTGCCAGCAGCGTAACCCCAGGGCTGAACACTGAAGCTTTCTTT.

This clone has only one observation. DNA for the CDR3: TGTGCCACCAGCACTTACAGGGGTCGGAGCACTGAAGCTTTCTTT. This gives the protein CATSTYRGRSTEAFF. This chain uses TRBV15 with TRBJ1-1, with TRBD1 matching 7 bases. The CDR3 spans 15 residues. J lost 4 bases, V lost 4 bases, and 9 bases had no gene match. Germline V gives CDR1 LNHNV, CDR2 YYDKDF (reference sequence).

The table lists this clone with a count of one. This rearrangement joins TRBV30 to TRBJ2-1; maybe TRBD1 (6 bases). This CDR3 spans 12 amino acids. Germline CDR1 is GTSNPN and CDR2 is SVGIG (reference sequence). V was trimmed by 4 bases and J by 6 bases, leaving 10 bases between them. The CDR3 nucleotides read TGTGCCTGGACTCCCAGGGGCAATGAGCAGTTCTTC. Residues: CAWTPRGNEQFF.

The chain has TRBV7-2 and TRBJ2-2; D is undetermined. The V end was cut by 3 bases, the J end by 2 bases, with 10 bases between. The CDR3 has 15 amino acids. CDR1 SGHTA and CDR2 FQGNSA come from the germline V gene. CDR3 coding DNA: TGTGCCAGCAGCTTCCGAGCGACCAACACCGGGGAGCTGTTTTTT. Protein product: CASSFRATNTGELFF.

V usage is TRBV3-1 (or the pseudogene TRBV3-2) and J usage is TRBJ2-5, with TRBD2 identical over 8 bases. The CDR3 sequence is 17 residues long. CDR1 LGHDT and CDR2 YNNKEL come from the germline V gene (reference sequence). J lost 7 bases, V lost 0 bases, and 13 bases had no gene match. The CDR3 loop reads CASSQDQAGGRGATQYF. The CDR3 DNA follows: TGTGCCAGCAGCCAAGATCAGGCGGGAGGCCGGGGAGCGACCCAGTACTTC.